What follows describes a single T cell receptor (beta chain). This sample is part of a study of T-cell memory formation after mild COVID-19. The trim removed 5 bases at V and 5 bases at J, leaving 4 bases unmatched. Germline-derived CDR1 and CDR2 are SEHNR and FQNEAQ (reference sequence). The CDR3 runs 14 residues. One entry per CDR3 protein results from TCRdb running MiXCR on the 5' RACE reads. The sample includes more than 55,000 distinct CDR3 sequences, 9.5% seen only once; the top ten take 0.9% to 1.5%. The sequencing input was PBMCs or a T cell subset sorted from them (not recorded which). The receptor was derived from a young man who had mild COVID-19 (a few samples of this study predate the infection). Cell type and time point are not known. This chain connects TRBV7-9 to TRBJ2-3, with TRBD2 matching 10 bases. The CDR3 protein is CASSQGTSEDTQYF. CDR3 bases: TGTGCCAGCAGCCAGGGGACTAGCGAAGATACGCAGTATTTT.